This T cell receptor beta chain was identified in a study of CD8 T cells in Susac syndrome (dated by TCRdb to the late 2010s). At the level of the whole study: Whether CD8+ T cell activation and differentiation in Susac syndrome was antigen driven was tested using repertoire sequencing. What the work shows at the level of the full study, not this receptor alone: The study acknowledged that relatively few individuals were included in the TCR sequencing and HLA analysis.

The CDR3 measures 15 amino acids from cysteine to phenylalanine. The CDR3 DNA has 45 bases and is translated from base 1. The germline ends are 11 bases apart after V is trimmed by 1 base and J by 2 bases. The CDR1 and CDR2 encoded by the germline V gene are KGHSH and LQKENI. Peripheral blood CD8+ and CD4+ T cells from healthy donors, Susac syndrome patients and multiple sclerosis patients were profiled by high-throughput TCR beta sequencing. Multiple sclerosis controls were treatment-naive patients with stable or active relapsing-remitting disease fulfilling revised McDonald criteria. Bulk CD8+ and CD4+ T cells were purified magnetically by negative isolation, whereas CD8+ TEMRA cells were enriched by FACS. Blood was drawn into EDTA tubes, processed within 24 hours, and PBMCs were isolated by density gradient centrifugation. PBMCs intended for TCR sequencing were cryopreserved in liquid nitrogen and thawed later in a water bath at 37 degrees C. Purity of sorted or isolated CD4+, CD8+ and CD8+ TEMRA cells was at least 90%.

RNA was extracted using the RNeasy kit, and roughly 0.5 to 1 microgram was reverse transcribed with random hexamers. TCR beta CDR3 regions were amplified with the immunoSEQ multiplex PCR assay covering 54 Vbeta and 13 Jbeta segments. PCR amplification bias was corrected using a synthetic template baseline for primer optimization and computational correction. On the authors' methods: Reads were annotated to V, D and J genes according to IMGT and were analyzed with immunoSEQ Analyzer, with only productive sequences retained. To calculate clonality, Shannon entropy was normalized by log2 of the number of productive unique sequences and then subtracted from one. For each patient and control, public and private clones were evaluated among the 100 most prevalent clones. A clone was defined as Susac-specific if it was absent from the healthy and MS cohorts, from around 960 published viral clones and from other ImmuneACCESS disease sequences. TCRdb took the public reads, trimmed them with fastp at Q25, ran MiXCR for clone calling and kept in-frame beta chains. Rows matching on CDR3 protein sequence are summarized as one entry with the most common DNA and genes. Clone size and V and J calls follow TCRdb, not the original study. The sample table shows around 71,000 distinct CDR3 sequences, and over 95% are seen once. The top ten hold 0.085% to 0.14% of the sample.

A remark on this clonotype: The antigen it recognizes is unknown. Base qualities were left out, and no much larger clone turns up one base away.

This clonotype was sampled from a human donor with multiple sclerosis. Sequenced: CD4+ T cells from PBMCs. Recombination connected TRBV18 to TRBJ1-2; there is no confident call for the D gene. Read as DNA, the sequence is TGTGCCAGCTCACCACAGAGGGCCCCCAACTATGGCTACACCTTC. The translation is CASSPQRAPNYGYTF.